Here is one TCR beta chain with its context. Per sample, reverse transcription was split into eight reactions. Reanalyzing the 5' RACE reads, TCRdb keeps one entry per CDR3 protein, without DNA. The listing records about 440,000 distinct CDR3 sequences. Donors each contributed one blood sample measuring 2 to 2.5 ml. No T cells were sorted before total RNA was taken from whole blood. The data derive from a study of monozygotic twins with inflammatory bowel disease. Source material: blood. The clonotype was recovered from a human donor with ulcerative colitis or Crohn's disease, or a healthy co-twin of an affected twin (not recorded which).

CDR3 region: CASSERWSSGANVLTF. The chain is built from TRBV2 and TRBJ2-6. The CDR3 loop spans 16 amino acids. Per germline, CDR1 SNHLY and CDR2 FYNNEI.